This entry lists 25 T cell receptor beta chains sequenced from one sample in a study of Tregs in tolerant kidney transplant recipients. The table came from immunoSEQ multiplex PCR; TCRdb's copy has only in-frame clones and leaves some out. In the table there are just under 45,000 clones, around 95% of which are singletons. Which antigens these TCRs recognize remains unknown. The sequenced sample was Tregs from blood cultured with allogeneic cells. These receptors all stem from a human donor in good health.

V is TRBV9 and J is TRBJ1-5; D remains ambiguous. V was trimmed by 0 bases and J by 1 base, leaving 8 bases between them. Germline loops: CDR1 SGDLS, CDR2 YYNGEE. The CDR3 totals 15 residues. The CDR3 DNA reads as TGTGCCAGCAGCGTAGACGGGGTCAGCAATCAGCCCCAGCATTTT. Translation gives CASSVDGVSNQPQHF.

The chain links TRBV30 to TRBJ1-6; tentative D call: TRBD1 (5 bases). The V end was cut by 5 bases, the J end by 0 bases, with 14 bases between. There are 16 residues in the CDR3. Germline loops: CDR1 GTSNPN, CDR2 SVGIG (reference sequence). The CDR3 bases are TGTGCCTGGGGGGGGAGGCGGAGCTCCTATAATTCACCCCTCCACTTT. It is translated as CAWGGRRSSYNSPLHF.

This rearrangement joins TRBV19 to TRBJ1-1; the D is unclear. The germline V gene has CDR1 LNHDA and CDR2 SQIVND (reference sequence). With 8 bases removed from V and 0 bases from J, the gap between germline ends came to 10 bases. The CDR3 length is 13 residues. The CDR3 sequence is CASHLTVNTEAFF. The CDR3 nucleotides are TGTGCCAGTCACCTAACAGTGAACACTGAAGCTTTCTTT.

The chain is built from TRBV5-4 and TRBJ2-7; the match to TRBD1 covers 10 bases. The CDR3 is made up of 14 amino acids. Germline V CDR1 and CDR2: SGHNT, YYREEE (reference sequence). The ends lost 5 bases at V and 9 bases at J; junction bases unmatched: 11. This CDR3 is CASRPGTGEVGQYF. Written as DNA, the CDR3 is TGTGCCAGCAGACCCGGGACAGGGGAGGTTGGGCAGTACTTC.

The genes are TRBV5-1 and TRBJ2-7; the D gene is possibly TRBD2 (7 bases). V dropped 0 bases and J dropped 2 bases, with 9 bases sitting between them. The CDR3 length is 14 residues. CDR1 and CDR2 from the germline V gene are SGHRS and YFSETQ. CDR3 nucleotide sequence: TGCGCCAGCAGCTTGGTCGGGGGGCCCTACGAGCAGTACTTC. It is translated as CASSLVGGPYEQYF.

This clone was picked up a small number of times. The CDR3 protein is CASSSGTGDSPLHF. The CDR3 DNA follows: TGCGCCAGCAGCTCCGGGACAGGGGATTCACCCCTCCACTTT. The chain joins TRBV5-1 to TRBJ1-6; 10 bases fit TRBD1. The germline V gene has CDR1 SGHRS and CDR2 YFSETQ. The CDR3 has 14 amino acids. After removal of 3 bases from V and 8 bases from J, the junction contained 2 bases not matched to a gene.

The chain uses TRBV18 and TRBJ1-3; no clear D gene. The CDR3 spans 14 residues. Trimming pared 8 bases from V and 5 bases from J, leaving 16 bases between. CDR1 and CDR2 from the germline V gene are KGHSH and LQKENI. Here the CDR3 DNA reads TGTGCCAGCCGGTATCGGACCGAGAGAAACACCATATATTTT. This sequence encodes CASRYRTERNTIYF. Full variable domain (outside the CDR3, taken from reference TRBV18 and TRBJ1-3): NAGVMQNPRHLVRRRGQEARLRCSPMKGHSHVYWYRQLPEEGLKFMVYLQKENIIDESGMPKERFSAEFPKEGPSILRIQQVVRGDSAAYFCASRYRTERNTIYFGEGSWLTVV.

The genes are TRBV2 and TRBJ1-2; TRBD1 matches 8 bases. The V gene end was trimmed by 3 bases and the J gene end by 4 bases; junction bases not matched to a gene: 4. There are 14 residues in the CDR3. Germline CDR1 reads SNHLY; CDR2 reads FYNNEI. Written as DNA, the CDR3 is TGTGCCAGCAGTGATACAGGGGGGATCTATGGCTACACCTTC. Its translation is CASSDTGGIYGYTF. Full variable domain (rest looked up from reference TRBV2 and TRBJ1-2): EPEVTQTPSHQVTQMGQEVILRCVPISNHLYFYWYRQILGQKVEFLVSFYNNEISEKSEIFDDQFSVERPDGSNFTLKIRSTKLEDSAMYFCASSDTGGIYGYTFGSGTRLTVV.

The chain employs TRBV7-3 and TRBJ2-5, with 12 nucleotides matching TRBD1. The germline V gene has CDR1 SGHTA and CDR2 FQGTGA. V gave up 5 bases and J gave up 1 base; unmatched junction bases: 5. CDR3 length: 16 amino acids. This CDR3 is CASSLGQGAFQETQYF. CDR3 DNA: TGTGCCAGCAGCCTGGGACAGGGGGCGTTCCAAGAGACCCAGTACTTC.

CDR3 nucleotide sequence: TGTGCCAGCAGCACTGGTCTCGGGCCAACAGCTAACTATGGCTACACCTTC. Its translation is CASSTGLGPTANYGYTF. J is TRBJ1-2 and V is TRBV5-4; D not resolved. The CDR3 consists of 17 residues. Trimming took 4 bases from V and 0 from J, leaving 19 bases between them. The germline gives CDR1 SGHNT, CDR2 YYREEE (reference sequence). Based on the CDR3 plus reference TRBV5-4 and TRBJ1-2, the full variable domain is ETGVTQSPTHLIKTRGQQVTLRCSSQSGHNTVSWYQQALGQGPQFIFQYYREEENGRGNFPPRFSGLQFPNYSSELNVNALELDDSALYLCASSTGLGPTANYGYTFGSGTRLTVV.

V and J are TRBV6-5 and TRBJ2-4, with D unresolved. CDR1 MNHEY and CDR2 SVGAGI come from the germline V gene. V lost 0 bases, J lost 2 bases, and 8 bases lay in between. The CDR3 is made up of 15 amino acids. The CDR3 sequence is CASSYSRVTKNIQYF. In DNA form, the CDR3 reads TGTGCCAGCAGTTACTCACGGGTAACCAAAAACATTCAGTACTTC.

The chain has TRBV30 and TRBJ2-3; D is unclear. Trimming cost V 2 bases and J 4 bases, with 7 bases left between them. Germline loops: CDR1 GTSNPN, CDR2 SVGIG (reference sequence). The CDR3 totals 12 residues. The CDR3 DNA sequence: TGTGCCTGGAGTCCCCCCGCAGATACGCAGTATTTT. Its translation: CAWSPPADTQYF.

The chain couples TRBV5-1 to TRBJ2-5; D uncertain. This CDR3 is 15 amino acids long. Looked up from germline, CDR1 is SGHRS and CDR2 is YFSETQ. V was shortened by 0 bases and J by 2 bases, with 11 bases between the two germline ends. The chain's CDR3 is CASSLAGQEQETQYF. CDR3 coding DNA: TGCGCCAGCAGCTTGGCCGGTCAGGAGCAAGAGACCCAGTACTTC.

V usage is TRBV25-1 and J usage is TRBJ2-7; 10 nucleotides agree with TRBD2. CDR3 size: 15 residues. CDR1 is MGHDK and CDR2 is SYGVNS in the germline V gene. J gave up 4 bases and V 5 bases, and 8 bases lay outside the gene matches. CDR3 DNA: TGTGCCAGCAGTCCTCGGGGAGCGGGAGGGTACGAGCAGTACTTC. Translated: CASSPRGAGGYEQYF.

The rearrangement links TRBV5-1 to TRBJ1-1; 7 bases align to TRBD1. The CDR3 has 17 residues. CDR1 and CDR2 from the germline V gene are SGHRS and YFSETQ. V was pared by 4 bases and J by 1 base, with 13 bases of the junction left unmatched. Here the CDR3 reads CASSDLKTGRRNTEAFF. CDR3 DNA: TGCGCCAGCAGCGATCTCAAGACAGGGAGGAGGAACACTGAAGCTTTCTTT.

V is TRBV18 and J is TRBJ2-4; no firm D call. The CDR3 consists of 15 residues. Trimming took 0 bases from V and 4 from J, leaving 10 bases between them. Germline CDR1 is KGHSH and CDR2 is LQKENI. The CDR3 region is CASSPPNGSKNIQYF. The CDR3 DNA sequence: TGTGCCAGCTCACCACCGAATGGATCGAAAAACATTCAGTACTTC.

The rearrangement uses TRBV4-2 and TRBJ2-3, with D possibly matching TRBD2 (6 bases). Germline CDR1 reads LGHNA; CDR2 reads YNFKEQ. This CDR3 has 16 amino acids. V was shortened by 2 bases and J by 1 base, with 13 bases between the two germline ends. The CDR3 sequence is CASSQRGLRGTDTQYF. Here the CDR3 DNA reads TGTGCCAGCAGCCAAAGGGGACTGAGGGGCACAGATACGCAGTATTTT.

The chain is built from TRBV15 and TRBJ1-5; D perhaps matches TRBD1 (6 bases). Germline assignment: CDR1 LNHNV and CDR2 YYDKDF (reference sequence). The CDR3 has 15 residues. V shed 4 bases and J shed 4 bases, with 14 bases lying between them. The CDR3 nucleotides read TGTGCCACCAGCATAGGGGGATTTCAAAATCAGCCCCAGCATTTT. Protein sequence: CATSIGGFQNQPQHF.

Note on this clone: An end of the junction does not agree with germline; a read error may underlie this. Here the CDR3 DNA reads TGTGCCAGCAGTCGACGGGGGAGAAATGAAAAACTGTTTTTT. This gives the protein CASSRRGRNEKLFF. J is TRBJ1-4 and V is TRBV10-3; D may be TRBD1 (5 bases). This CDR3 spans 14 amino acids. Germline lookup yields CDR1 ENHRY and CDR2 SYGVKD.

V and J are TRBV6-5 and TRBJ1-1, with 12 bases that match TRBD1. The CDR3 is 14 residues long. Germline CDR1 MNHEY, CDR2 SVGAGI. The V gene end was trimmed by 6 bases and the J gene end by 6 bases; junction bases not matched to a gene: 5. CDR3 DNA: TGTGCCAGCAGCAGGGACAGGGGGCTGCCTGAAGCTTTCTTT. Its translation is CASSRDRGLPEAFF.

This clone was detected only a few times. The chain recombines TRBV5-1 with TRBJ2-1; tentative D call: TRBD2 (5 bases). Deletions cut 7 bases from V and 0 bases from J, with 8 bases between. The CDR3 is 13 residues long. From germline, CDR1 is SGHRS and CDR2 YFSETQ. The CDR3: CASGSSSYNEQFF. The CDR3 bases are TGCGCCAGCGGGAGTTCCTCCTACAATGAGCAGTTCTTC.

The chain joins TRBV18 to TRBJ1-1; D might be TRBD1 (6 bases). The CDR3 is made up of 16 amino acids. CDR1 and CDR2 (germline): KGHSH, LQKENI. The germline V and J ends were trimmed by 1 base and 0 bases, with 12 bases remaining between them. The CDR3 region is CASSPRSQGMNTEAFF. For the CDR3, the DNA is TGTGCCAGCTCACCACGATCACAGGGAATGAACACTGAAGCTTTCTTT.

V gene TRBV6-5 combines with J gene TRBJ1-1; the D gene is possibly TRBD1 (5 bases). The CDR3 sequence is 13 residues long. Trimming removed 5 bases from V and 3 bases from J, with 10 bases in between. Germline CDR1 and CDR2: MNHEY and SVGAGI. Here the CDR3 DNA reads TGTGCCAGCAGTAGTCAGGGCGACACTGAAGCTTTCTTT. This gives the protein CASSSQGDTEAFF.

The chain has TRBV4-1 and TRBJ1-1; possible D gene TRBD1, 5 bases. CDR1 MGHRA and CDR2 YSYEKL come from the germline V gene. Trimming cost V 0 bases and J 1 base, with 21 bases left between them. This CDR3 comprises 19 residues. CDR3 amino acids: CASSQDGRRAGARNTEAFF. For the CDR3, the DNA is TGCGCCAGCAGCCAAGATGGGCGCCGAGCCGGGGCTCGGAACACTGAAGCTTTCTTT.

The rearrangement uses TRBV29-1 and TRBJ1-2; 8 bases are a match to TRBD1. The CDR3 loop spans 13 amino acids. V shed 1 base, J shed 8 bases, and the junction held 6 bases outside the gene matches. Germline V gives CDR1 SQVTM, CDR2 ANQGSEA. CDR3 loop: CSVEGRTGLGYTF. CDR3 coding DNA: TGCAGCGTTGAAGGACGGACAGGGTTAGGCTACACCTTC.